This T cell receptor beta chain was found in a study of blood T cell repertoires in COVID-19. Looking at the study overall: COVID-19 samples, acute and convalescent, were from the United States, Italy and Spain.

Germline V gives CDR1 LNHNV, CDR2 YYDKDF (reference sequence). CDR3 length equals 15 residues. The V and J ends lost 2 bases and 3 bases respectively, with 13 bases between them. Original data processing: For nucleated cells, counts were estimated from reference gene primer amplification. Repertoires were generated with immunoSEQ multiplex PCR, while TCRdb's copy carries only in-frame clones and drops some. D and trimming were read from the DNA, whereas the V and J calls and clone size are those reported in that table. The sample has about 160,000 clones, approximately 88% seen once. The source is a man aged 60 to 69 with acute or convalescent COVID-19. The rearrangement joins TRBV15 to TRBJ1-1; D possibly corresponds to TRBD1 (5 bases). Sequenced: peripheral blood. The CDR3 loop is CATSRYQGSYTEAFF. The CDR3 nucleotides read TGTGCCACCAGCAGATATCAGGGTTCTTACACTGAAGCTTTCTTT.